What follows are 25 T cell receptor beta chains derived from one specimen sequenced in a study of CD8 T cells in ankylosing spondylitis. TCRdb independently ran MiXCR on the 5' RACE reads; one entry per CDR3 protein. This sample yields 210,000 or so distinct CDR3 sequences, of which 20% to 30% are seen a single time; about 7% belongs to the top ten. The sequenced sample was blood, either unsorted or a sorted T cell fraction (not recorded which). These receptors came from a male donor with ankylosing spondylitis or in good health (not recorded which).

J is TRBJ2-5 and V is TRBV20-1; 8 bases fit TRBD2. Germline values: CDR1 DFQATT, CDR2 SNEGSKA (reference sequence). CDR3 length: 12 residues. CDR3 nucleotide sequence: TGCAGACCGGGGGGGGTAGGAGAGACCCAGTACTTC. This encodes CRPGGVGETQYF.

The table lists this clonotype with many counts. The CDR3 protein is CASSLGRANTEAFF. The CDR3 DNA reads TGTGCCAGCAGCTTAGGCCGGGCGAACACTGAAGCTTTCTTT. The chain recombines TRBV7-3 with TRBJ1-1; no clear D gene. Germline values: CDR1 SGHTA, CDR2 FQGTGA. This CDR3 spans 14 amino acids. Between the trimmed V and J ends, which lost 2 bases and 1 base, there was a span of 8 bases.

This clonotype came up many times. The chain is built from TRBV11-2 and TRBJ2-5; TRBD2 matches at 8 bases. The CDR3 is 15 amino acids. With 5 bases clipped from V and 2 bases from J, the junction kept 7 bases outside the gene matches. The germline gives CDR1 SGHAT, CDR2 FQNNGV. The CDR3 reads CASSNLAGFQETQYF. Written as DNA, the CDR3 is TGTGCCAGCAGCAATCTAGCGGGCTTTCAAGAGACCCAGTACTTC.

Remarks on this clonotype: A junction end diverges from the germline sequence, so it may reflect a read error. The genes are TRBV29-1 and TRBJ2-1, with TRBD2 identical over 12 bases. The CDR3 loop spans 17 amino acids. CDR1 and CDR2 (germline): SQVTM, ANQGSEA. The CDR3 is CSARTSGIRGSFNEQFF. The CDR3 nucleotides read TGCAGCGCCAGGACTAGCGGGATACGAGGCTCCTTCAATGAGCAGTTCTTC.

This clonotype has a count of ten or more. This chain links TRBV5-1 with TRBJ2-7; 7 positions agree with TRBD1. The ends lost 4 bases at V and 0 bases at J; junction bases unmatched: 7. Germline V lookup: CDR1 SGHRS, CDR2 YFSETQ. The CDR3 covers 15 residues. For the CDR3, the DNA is TGCGCCAGCAGCGTCCAGACAGGGAACTCCTACGAGCAGTACTTC. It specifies CASSVQTGNSYEQYF.

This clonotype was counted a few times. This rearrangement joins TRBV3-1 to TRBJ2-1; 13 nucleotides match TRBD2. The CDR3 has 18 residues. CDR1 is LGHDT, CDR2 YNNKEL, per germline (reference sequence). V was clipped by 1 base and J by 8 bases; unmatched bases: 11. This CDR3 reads CASSQAGTSGKLQDEQFF. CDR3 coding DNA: TGTGCCAGCAGCCAAGCTGGGACTAGCGGGAAGCTACAGGATGAGCAGTTCTTC.

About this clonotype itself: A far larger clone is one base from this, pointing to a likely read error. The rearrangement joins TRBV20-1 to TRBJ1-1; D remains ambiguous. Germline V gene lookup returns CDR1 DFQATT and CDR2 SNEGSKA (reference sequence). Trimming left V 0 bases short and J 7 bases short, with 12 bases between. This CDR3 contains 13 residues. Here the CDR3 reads CSARDRRSSEAFF. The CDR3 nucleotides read TGCAGTGCTAGAGATCGCAGGTCTAGTGAAGCTTTCTTT.

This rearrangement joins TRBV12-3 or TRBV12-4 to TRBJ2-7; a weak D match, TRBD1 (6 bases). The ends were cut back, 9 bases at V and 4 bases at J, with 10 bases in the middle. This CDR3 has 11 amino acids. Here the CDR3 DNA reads TGTGCCAGTGGACAGTCTTACGAGCAGTACTTC. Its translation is CASGQSYEQYF.

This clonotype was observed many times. The CDR3 nucleotides are TGCGCCAGCAGTTGGACTCCCGAGGGCACCGGGGAGCTGTTTTTT. Translating gives CASSWTPEGTGELFF. This sequence joins TRBV5-1 and TRBJ2-2; tentative D call: TRBD2 (5 bases). The CDR3 totals 15 residues. With 5 bases removed from V and 4 bases from J, the gap between germline ends came to 15 bases. The germline V gene encodes CDR1 SGHRS and CDR2 YFSETQ.

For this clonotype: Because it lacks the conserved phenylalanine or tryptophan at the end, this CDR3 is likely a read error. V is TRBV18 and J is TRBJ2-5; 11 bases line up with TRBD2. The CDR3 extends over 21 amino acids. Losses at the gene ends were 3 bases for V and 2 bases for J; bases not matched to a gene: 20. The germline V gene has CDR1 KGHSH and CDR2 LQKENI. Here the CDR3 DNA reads TGTGCCAGCTCACCGTCAATACAGGGCGCACTAGCGGGAGAAGAACAAGAGACCCAGTACTCC. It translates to CASSPSIQGALAGEEQETQYS.

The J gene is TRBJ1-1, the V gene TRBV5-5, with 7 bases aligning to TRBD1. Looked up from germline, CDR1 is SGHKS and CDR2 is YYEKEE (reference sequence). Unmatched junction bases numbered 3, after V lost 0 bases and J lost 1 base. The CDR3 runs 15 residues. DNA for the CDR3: TGTGCCAGCAGCTTGGAAAACAGGGGGAACACTGAAGCTTTCTTT. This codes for CASSLENRGNTEAFF.

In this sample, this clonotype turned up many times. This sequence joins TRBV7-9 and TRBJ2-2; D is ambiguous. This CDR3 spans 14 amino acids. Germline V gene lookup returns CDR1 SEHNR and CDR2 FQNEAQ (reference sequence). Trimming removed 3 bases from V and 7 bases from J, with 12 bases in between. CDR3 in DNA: TGTGCCAGCAGCTTTCAGGCTGGGCGCGGGGAGCTGTTTTTT. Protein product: CASSFQAGRGELFF.

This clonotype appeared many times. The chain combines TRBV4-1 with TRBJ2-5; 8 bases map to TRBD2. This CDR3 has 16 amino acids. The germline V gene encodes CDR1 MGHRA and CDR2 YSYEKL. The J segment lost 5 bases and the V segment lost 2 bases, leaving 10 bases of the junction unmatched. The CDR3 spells CASSQSAGVGYETQYF. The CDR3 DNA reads TGCGCCAGCAGCCAATCAGCGGGAGTGGGCTATGAGACCCAGTACTTC.

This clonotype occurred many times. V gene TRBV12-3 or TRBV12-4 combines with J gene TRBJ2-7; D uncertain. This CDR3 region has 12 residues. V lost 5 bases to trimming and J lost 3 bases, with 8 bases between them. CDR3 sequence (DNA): TGTGCCAGCAGTCACCCACACTACGAGCAGTACTTC. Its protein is CASSHPHYEQYF.

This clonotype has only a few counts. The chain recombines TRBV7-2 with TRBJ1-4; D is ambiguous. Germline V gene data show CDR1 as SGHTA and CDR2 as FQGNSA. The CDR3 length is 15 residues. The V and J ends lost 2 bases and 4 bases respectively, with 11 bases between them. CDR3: CASSLMAGSNEKLFF. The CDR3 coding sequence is TGTGCCAGCAGCTTAATGGCAGGTAGTAATGAAAAACTGTTTTTT.

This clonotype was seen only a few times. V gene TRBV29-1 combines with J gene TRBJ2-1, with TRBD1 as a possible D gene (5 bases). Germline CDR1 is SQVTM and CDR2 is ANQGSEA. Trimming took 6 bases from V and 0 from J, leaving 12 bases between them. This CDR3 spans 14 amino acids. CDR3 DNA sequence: TGCAGCGTATCCAGGGTACTCTCCTACAATGAGCAGTTCTTC. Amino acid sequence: CSVSRVLSYNEQFF.

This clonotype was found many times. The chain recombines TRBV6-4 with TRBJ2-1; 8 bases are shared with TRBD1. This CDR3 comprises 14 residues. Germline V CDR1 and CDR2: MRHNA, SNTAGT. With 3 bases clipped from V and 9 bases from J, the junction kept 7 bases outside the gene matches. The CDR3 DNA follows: TGTGCCAGCAGTGAAGGACAGGGCACGGGTGAGCAGTTCTTC. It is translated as CASSEGQGTGEQFF.

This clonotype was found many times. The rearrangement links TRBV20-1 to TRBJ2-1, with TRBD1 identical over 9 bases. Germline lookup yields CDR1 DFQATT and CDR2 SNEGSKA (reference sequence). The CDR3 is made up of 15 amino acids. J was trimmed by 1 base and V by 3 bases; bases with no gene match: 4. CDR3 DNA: TGCAGTGCTAGGGCCGGGACAGGGTCCTACAATGAGCAGTTCTTC. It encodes CSARAGTGSYNEQFF.

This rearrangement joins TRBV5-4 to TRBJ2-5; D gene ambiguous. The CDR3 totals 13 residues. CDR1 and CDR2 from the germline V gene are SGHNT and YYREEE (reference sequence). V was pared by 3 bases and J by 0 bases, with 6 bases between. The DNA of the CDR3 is TGTGCCAGCAGCTCGCAAAACCAAGAGACCCAGTACTTC. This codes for CASSSQNQETQYF. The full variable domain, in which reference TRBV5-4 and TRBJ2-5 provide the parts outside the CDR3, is ETGVTQSPTHLIKTRGQQVTLRCSSQSGHNTVSWYQQALGQGPQFIFQYYREEENGRGNFPPRFSGLQFPNYSSELNVNALELDDSALYLCASSSQNQETQYFGPGTRLLVL.

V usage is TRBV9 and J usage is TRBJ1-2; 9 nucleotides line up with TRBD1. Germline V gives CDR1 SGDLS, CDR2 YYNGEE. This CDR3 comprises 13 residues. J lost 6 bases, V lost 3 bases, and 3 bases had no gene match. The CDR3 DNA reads TGTGCCAGCAGCGGGACAGGGGTGGATGGCTACACCTTC. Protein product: CASSGTGVDGYTF. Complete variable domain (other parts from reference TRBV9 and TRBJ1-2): DSGVTQTPKHLITATGQRVTLRCSPRSGDLSVYWYQQSLDQGLQFLIQYYNGEERAKGNILERFSAQQFPDLHSELNLSSLELGDSALYFCASSGTGVDGYTFGSGTRLTVV.

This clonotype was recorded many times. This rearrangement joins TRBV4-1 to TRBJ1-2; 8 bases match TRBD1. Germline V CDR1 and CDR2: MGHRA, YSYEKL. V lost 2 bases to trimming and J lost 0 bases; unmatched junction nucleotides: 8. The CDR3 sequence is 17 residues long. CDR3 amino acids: CASSQTMDREANYGYTF. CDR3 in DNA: TGCGCCAGCAGCCAAACAATGGACAGGGAAGCTAACTATGGCTACACCTTC.

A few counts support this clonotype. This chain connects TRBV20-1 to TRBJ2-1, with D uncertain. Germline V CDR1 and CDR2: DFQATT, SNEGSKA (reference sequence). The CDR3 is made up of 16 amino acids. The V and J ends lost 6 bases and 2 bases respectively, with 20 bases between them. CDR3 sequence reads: CSARRPPDGPYNEQFF. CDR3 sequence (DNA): TGCAGTGCCAGGCGTCCCCCCGACGGCCCCTACAATGAGCAGTTCTTC.

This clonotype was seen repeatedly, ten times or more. This CDR3 reads CASSYSAAGREGGKDTIYF. The CDR3 DNA sequence: TGTGCCAGCAGTTACTCTGCTGCAGGGAGAGAAGGGGGGAAAGACACCATATATTTT. The chain couples TRBV6-5 to TRBJ1-3; TRBD1 might be the D (6 bases). This CDR3 region has 19 residues. Germline V CDR1 and CDR2: MNHEY, SVGAGI. Trimming cost V 0 bases and J 8 bases, with 26 bases left between them.

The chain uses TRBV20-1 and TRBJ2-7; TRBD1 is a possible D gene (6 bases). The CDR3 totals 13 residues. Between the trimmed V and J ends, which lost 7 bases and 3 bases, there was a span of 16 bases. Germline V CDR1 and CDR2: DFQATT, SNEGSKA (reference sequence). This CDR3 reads CSGEQGSGYEQYF. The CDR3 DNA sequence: TGCAGTGGCGAACAGGGAAGTGGCTACGAGCAGTACTTC.

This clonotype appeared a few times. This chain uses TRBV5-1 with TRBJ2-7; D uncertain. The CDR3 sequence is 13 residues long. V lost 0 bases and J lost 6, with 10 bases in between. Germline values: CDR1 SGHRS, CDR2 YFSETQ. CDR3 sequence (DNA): TGCGCCAGCAGCTTGGTGGTTGACGGCGAGCAGTACTTC. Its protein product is CASSLVVDGEQYF.